The 2 T cell receptor beta chains listed next were all sequenced from one sample in a study of metastatic and nonmetastatic thyroid tumors. All patients reached thyroid surgery having received no treatment beforehand. TCRdb reprocessed the PCR reads via MiXCR. This sample has under 20,000 clones, with roughly a quarter found just once. What was sequenced was blood. Receptor source: a male donor with papillary thyroid cancer or a benign thyroid nodule (not recorded which). Some clones in this sample may be carry-over from other donors' samples.

This clone has a handful of counts. The V call is TRBV12-3 or TRBV12-4, the J call TRBJ2-1; 10 bases line up with TRBD1. V dropped 0 bases and J dropped 6; count of bases not matched to a gene: 2. This CDR3 region has 15 residues. CDR3 in DNA: TGTGCCAGCAGTTTAGCGGGGACAGGGGCCAATGAGCAGTTCTTC. This gives the protein CASSLAGTGANEQFF.

This CDR3 reads CASSFGYLSGTDTQYF. The CDR3 coding sequence is TGTGCCAGCAGCTTCGGTTACCTCTCTGGCACAGATACGCAGTATTTT. This chain links TRBV11-1 with TRBJ2-3; D uncertain. The V end lost 3 bases, the J end lost 1 base, and 14 bases lay between the germline ends. The CDR3 is 16 amino acids. Germline V CDR1 and CDR2: SGHAT, FQDESV (reference sequence).